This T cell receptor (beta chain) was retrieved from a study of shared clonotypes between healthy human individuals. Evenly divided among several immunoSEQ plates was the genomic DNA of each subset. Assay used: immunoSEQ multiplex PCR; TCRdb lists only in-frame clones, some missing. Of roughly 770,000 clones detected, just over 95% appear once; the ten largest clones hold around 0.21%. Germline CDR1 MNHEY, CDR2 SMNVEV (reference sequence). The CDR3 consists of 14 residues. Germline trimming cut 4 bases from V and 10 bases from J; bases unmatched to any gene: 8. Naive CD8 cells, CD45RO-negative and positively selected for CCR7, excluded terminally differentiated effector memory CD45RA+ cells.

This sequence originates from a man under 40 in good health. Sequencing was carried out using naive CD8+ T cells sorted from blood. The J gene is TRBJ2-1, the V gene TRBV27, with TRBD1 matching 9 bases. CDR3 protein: CASSSGTGYFEQFF. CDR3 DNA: TGTGCCAGCAGTTCTGGGACAGGGTACTTCGAGCAGTTCTTC.